Listed here are 7 T cell receptor beta chains from one sample, sequenced in a study of blood T cell repertoires in COVID-19. Data came from immunoSEQ multiplex PCR; TCRdb stores just in-frame clones and leaves some out. This repertoire shows approximately 130,000 clones, more than 70% found once; its top ten account for more than 5%. Material for sequencing was peripheral blood. The receptors come from an older man with active or convalescent COVID-19.

As DNA, the CDR3 is TGTGCCAGCAGCTTAGTTTTCCAGGGCTTTTTTGGAAACACCATATATTTT. It translates to CASSLVFQGFFGNTIYF. The chain employs TRBV7-8 and TRBJ1-3, with a tentative D call TRBD1 (5 bases). Trimming shortened V by 1 base and J by 3 bases, and 16 bases separated the two germline ends. Germline CDR1 SGHVS, CDR2 FQNEAQ. CDR3 length: 17 amino acids.

V gene TRBV29-1 combines with J gene TRBJ2-5; the match to TRBD1 covers 9 bases. From germline, CDR1 is SQVTM and CDR2 ANQGSEA. The CDR3 is 14 residues long. The ends lost 4 bases at V and 6 bases at J; junction bases unmatched: 9. The CDR3 region is CSVGPETGGKTQYF. The CDR3 DNA follows: TGCAGCGTTGGCCCAGAGACAGGGGGGAAGACCCAGTACTTC.

V is TRBV2 and J is TRBJ2-3; a possible D gene is TRBD2 (6 bases). Germline-derived CDR1 and CDR2 are SNHLY and FYNNEI. CDR3 length: 14 residues. V lost 6 bases, J lost 2 bases, and 12 bases lay in between. For the CDR3, the DNA is TGTGCCAGCAGGAACTCGGGGGTCACAGATACGCAGTATTTT. It encodes CASRNSGVTDTQYF.

The V and J genes are TRBV19 and TRBJ2-7, with TRBD2 matching over 10 bases. The CDR3 runs to 15 residues. The germline gives CDR1 LNHDA, CDR2 SQIVND (reference sequence). The V and J ends lost 6 bases and 3 bases, in that order; junction bases with no gene match: 8. CDR3 loop: CASSKAGGIGYEQYF. In DNA, the CDR3 is TGTGCCAGTAGCAAAGCGGGGGGGATTGGCTACGAGCAGTACTTC.

The chain has TRBV10-3 and TRBJ2-1; 9 bases fit TRBD2. Trimming cost V 3 bases and J 8 bases; bases outside gene matches: 8. The CDR3 has 15 residues. CDR1 ENHRY and CDR2 SYGVKD come from the germline V gene. DNA for the CDR3: TGTGCCATCAGTGACTTTGCGGGGGGGCTCCATGAGCAGTTCTTC. This gives the protein CAISDFAGGLHEQFF.

V gene TRBV7-9 combines with J gene TRBJ1-4; TRBD1 aligns across 8 bases. This CDR3 is 15 amino acids long. V trimming: 6 bases; J trimming: 4 bases; junction bases outside the gene matches: 7. In germline, CDR1 is SEHNR, CDR2 FQNEAQ (reference sequence). Here the CDR3 DNA reads TGTGCCAGCAGGCAACAGGGGGGTTATAATGAAAAACTGTTTTTT. This gives the protein CASRQQGGYNEKLFF.

The chain uses TRBV9 and TRBJ1-1; 10 nucleotides match TRBD1. CDR3 size: 14 residues. With 5 bases clipped from V and 4 bases from J, the junction kept 5 bases outside the gene matches. Germline V gives CDR1 SGDLS, CDR2 YYNGEE. This chain's CDR3 is CASSYGQGVTEAFF. In DNA, the CDR3 is TGTGCCAGCAGTTATGGACAGGGGGTCACTGAAGCTTTCTTT.